This T cell receptor beta chain was identified in a study of T cells after posttransplantation cyclophosphamide. Details on this clone: Its antigen is not known.

The table came from immunoSEQ multiplex PCR; TCRdb's copy has only in-frame clones and leaves some out. The repertoire holds 22,000 or so clones, with 73% as singletons. The CDR3 contains 12 residues. Trimming shortened V by 6 bases and J by 4 bases, and 12 bases separated the two germline ends. CDR1 SQVTM and CDR2 ANQGSEA come from the germline V gene. Findings and caveats of the study: Donor CD8+ memory clones often dominated recipient blood repertoires at later times. TRB clonality was highly associated with recipient CMV seropositivity and reactivation.

Material for sequencing was memory CD4+ T cells sorted from PBMCs. V gene TRBV29-1 combines with J gene TRBJ1-1; D perhaps matches TRBD1 (6 bases). This sequence originates from a woman aged 55 to 70 in good health, CMV-negative, and a related stem cell transplant donor. The CDR3 DNA reads as TGCAGCGTACTACAGGGACGCACTGAAGCTTTCTTT. It yields the protein CSVLQGRTEAFF. Full variable domain (remainder filled in from reference TRBV29-1 and TRBJ1-1): SAVISQKPSRDICQRGTSLTIQCQVDSQVTMMFWYRQQPGQSLTLIATANQGSEATYESGFVIDKFPISRPNLTFSTLTVSNMSPEDSSIYLCSVLQGRTEAFFGQGTRLTVV.